The 14 T cell receptor beta chains in this list originate from one sample, sequenced in a study of molecular identifiers for immune sequencing clone quantification (dated by TCRdb to 2017 to 2018). Library preparation used PCR. The instrument was a NextSeq 500. TCRdb's own reprocessing of the public reads used fastp at Q25 and MiXCR and kept productive beta chains. For every CDR3 protein sequence, its rows merge into one entry that carries the most common genes and DNA. The sample table contains under 600,000 distinct CDR3 sequences; only one count was recorded for around 23% of them. The ten largest clones add up to around 0.79% of the sample. Sequencing input: naive CD8+ T cells from blood, with Jurkat cell RNA spiked in. The cell subset or site label corresponds to: FACS-sorted CD8+CD4-CCR7+CD45RA+ naive T cells. Receptor source: a human donor in good health. Some libraries in this study had Jurkat cell RNA spiked in.

Many counts were recorded for this clonotype. The chain recombines TRBV20-1 with TRBJ2-3; D might be TRBD1 (6 bases). The V end lost 6 bases, the J end lost 1 base, and 14 bases lay between the germline ends. CDR3 length equals 14 residues. Germline V gene data show CDR1 as DFQATT and CDR2 as SNEGSKA (reference sequence). The chain's CDR3 is CSATGQGRTDTQYF. Here the CDR3 DNA reads TGCAGTGCCACTGGGCAGGGGCGCACAGATACGCAGTATTTT.

In regard to this clonotype: Just one base apart from a much larger clone, this may be a read error. The rearrangement links TRBV12-3 or TRBV12-4 to TRBJ2-2; D call uncertain. This CDR3 region has 13 residues. CDR3 nucleotide sequence: TGTGCCAGCAGTGTCTGGAACGCCGGGGAGCTGTTTTTT. This codes for CASSVWNAGELFF.

J is TRBJ2-3 and V is TRBV15; D is perhaps TRBD2 (5 bases). Germline loops: CDR1 LNHNV, CDR2 YYDKDF (reference sequence). The CDR3 runs to 16 residues. V dropped 0 bases and J dropped 0 bases, with 10 bases sitting between them. The CDR3 nucleotides are TGTGCCACCAGCAGAGACCTGCAGCGGAGCACAGATACGCAGTATTTT. Protein: CATSRDLQRSTDTQYF.

This clonotype has ten or more counts. The chain has TRBV4-3 and TRBJ2-5; 7 bases match TRBD1. The CDR3 runs 15 residues. Germline V gene lookup returns CDR1 LGHNA and CDR2 YSLEER. V shed 1 base and J 4 bases; nucleotides not matched to a gene: 6. The CDR3 DNA reads as TGCGCCAGCAGCCAAGTCAGGGGGTCCGGAGAGACCCAGTACTTC. Translated: CASSQVRGSGETQYF.

This clonotype was seen a handful of times. This chain uses TRBV7-9 with TRBJ2-7, with D maybe TRBD2 (5 bases). The CDR3 runs 14 residues. Trimming took 8 bases from V and 1 from J, leaving 15 bases between them. The germline V gene encodes CDR1 SEHNR and CDR2 FQNEAQ (reference sequence). CDR3 protein: CASGPGTESYEQYF. The CDR3 DNA is TGTGCCAGCGGACCGGGAACCGAGTCCTACGAGCAGTACTTC.

This clonotype appeared a few times. V gene TRBV29-1 combines with J gene TRBJ1-3, with 9 positions matching TRBD1. The germline gives CDR1 SQVTM, CDR2 ANQGSEA. V lost 5 bases, J lost 4 bases, and 6 bases stayed unmatched. The CDR3 totals 14 residues. The CDR3: CSVLGQGSGNTIYF. As DNA, the CDR3 is TGCAGCGTTCTGGGACAGGGTTCAGGAAACACCATATATTTT.

As to this clonotype: A much bigger clone sits one base away, suggesting this may be a read error. Without the conserved terminal phenylalanine or tryptophan, this CDR3 likely stems from a read error. The chain combines TRBV28 with TRBJ2-3; no clear D gene. V was pared by 5 bases and J by 6 bases, with 12 bases between. This CDR3 comprises 13 residues. Germline V gene sequence: CDR1 MDHEN, CDR2 SYDVKM. CDR3 bases: TGTGCCAGCAGTCACTATACCACTGATACGCAGTATTTA. Translation gives CASSHYTTDTQYL.

The chain carries TRBV25-1 and TRBJ2-2; TRBD1 matches at 7 bases. The CDR3 sequence is 15 residues long. The trim removed 5 bases at V and 6 bases at J, leaving 9 bases unmatched. CDR1 MGHDK and CDR2 SYGVNS come from the germline V gene. The CDR3 here is CASSYQTGTPGELFF. The DNA for the CDR3 is TGTGCCAGCAGTTACCAGACAGGGACCCCCGGGGAGCTGTTTTTT.

Remarks on this clonotype: Here the CDR3 omits its conserved ending phenylalanine or tryptophan, so a read error is the likely source. The chain uses TRBV20-1 and TRBJ2-7; no reliable D call. The CDR3 is 14 residues long. V was shortened by 4 bases and J by 0 bases, with 13 bases between the two germline ends. Germline assignment: CDR1 DFQATT and CDR2 SNEGSKA (reference sequence). The CDR3 spells CSAIGLERSYEQYL. The CDR3 DNA reads as TGCAGTGCTATAGGCCTGGAGCGCTCCTACGAGCAGTACCTC.

This chain's CDR3 is CASMTDGFTEAFF. For the CDR3, the DNA is TGTGCCAGTATGACCGACGGATTCACTGAAGCTTTCTTT. This chain connects TRBV5-6 to TRBJ1-1; D unresolved. The CDR3 has 13 amino acids. Trimming pared 8 bases from V and 4 bases from J, leaving 15 bases between. Germline CDR1 is SGHDT and CDR2 is YYEEEE.

This clonotype showed up many times. V usage is TRBV29-1 and J usage is TRBJ2-7; perhaps TRBD1 as D (5 bases). The CDR3 has 11 amino acids. V was pared by 5 bases and J by 6 bases, with 11 bases between. Germline V gene sequence: CDR1 SQVTM, CDR2 ANQGSEA. The CDR3 region has the DNA TGCAGCGTTCCTGGGGCCCTCGAGCAGTACTTC. It translates to CSVPGALEQYF.

In its sample, this clonotype was seen many times. This chain connects TRBV20-1 to TRBJ2-7; D not resolved. Germline CDR1 DFQATT, CDR2 SNEGSKA (reference sequence). Deletions cut 3 bases from V and 0 bases from J, with 9 bases between. This CDR3 spans 13 amino acids. CDR3 bases: TGCAGTGCTAGGAGTGCTAGCTCCTACGAGCAGTACTTC. Residues: CSARSASSYEQYF.

In this sample, this clonotype turned up many times. This chain links TRBV6-5 with TRBJ2-7; D may be TRBD1 (6 bases). Trimming pared 2 bases from V and 3 bases from J, leaving 14 bases between. Germline CDR1 reads MNHEY; CDR2 reads SVGAGI. The CDR3 has 15 residues. As DNA, the CDR3 is TGTGCCAGCAGTTACCGAGGGGGTTCCGACTACGAGCAGTACTTC. This codes for CASSYRGGSDYEQYF.

Comment on this clonotype: Likely a read error: the CDR3 ends without its conserved phenylalanine or tryptophan. The chain is built from TRBV7-6 and TRBJ2-2; D gene uncertain. From germline, CDR1 is SGHVS and CDR2 FNYEAQ. V dropped 1 base and J dropped 1 base, with 7 bases sitting between them. This CDR3 has 15 residues. CDR3 DNA: TGTGCCAGCAGCTTAGTAACTCAGAACACCGGGGAGCTGTTTTCT. This translates into CASSLVTQNTGELFS.